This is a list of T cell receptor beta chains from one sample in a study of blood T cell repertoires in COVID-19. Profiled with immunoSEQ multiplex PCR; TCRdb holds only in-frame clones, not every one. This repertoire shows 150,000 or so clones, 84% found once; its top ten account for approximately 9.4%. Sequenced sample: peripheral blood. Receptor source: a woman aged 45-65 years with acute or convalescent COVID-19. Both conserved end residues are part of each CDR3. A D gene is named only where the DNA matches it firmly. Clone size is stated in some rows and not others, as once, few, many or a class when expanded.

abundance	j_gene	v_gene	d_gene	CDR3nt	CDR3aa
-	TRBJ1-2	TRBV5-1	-	TGCGCCAGCAGCGTCCTGGACGGGGCTAACTATGGCTACACCTTC	CASSVLDGANYGYTF
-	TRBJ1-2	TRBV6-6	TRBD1	TGTGCCAGCAGACGAGGGACAGAGACTCACTATGGCTACACCTTC	CASRRGTETHYGYTF
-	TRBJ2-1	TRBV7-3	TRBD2	TGTGCCAGCAGCAAGGGACTAGCGGAATACAATGAGCAGTTCTTC	CASSKGLAEYNEQFF
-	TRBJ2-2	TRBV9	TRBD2	TGTGCCAGCAGCGCCCGACCTAGCGGGGGGGCTCGGGAGCTGTTTTTT	CASSARPSGGARELFF
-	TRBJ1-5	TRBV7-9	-	TGTGCCAGCAGCGCAGTGGCTCAGCCCCAGCATTTT	CASSAVAQPQHF
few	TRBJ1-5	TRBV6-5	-	TGTGCCAGCAGTCCACAGGTCAATCAGCCCCAGCATTTT	CASSPQVNQPQHF
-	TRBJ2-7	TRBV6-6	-	TGTGCCAGCAGTTACATAGGGGGCGGGGACGAGCAGTACTTC	CASSYIGGGDEQYF
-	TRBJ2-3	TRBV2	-	TGTGCCAGCAGTGAGGGCAGTTCATACACAGATACGCAGTATTTT	CASSEGSSYTDTQYF
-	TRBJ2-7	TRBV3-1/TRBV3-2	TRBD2	TGTGCCAGCAGCCAAGAAAGTATAACTAGCGGGCTCTACGAGCAGTACTTC	CASSQESITSGLYEQYF
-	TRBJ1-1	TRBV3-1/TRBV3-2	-	TGTGCCAGCAGCCAAGGGCAGGTGAACACTGAAGCTTTCTTT	CASSQGQVNTEAFF
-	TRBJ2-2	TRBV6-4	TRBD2	TGTGCCAGCAGTGACTCGGGGGGGTCGACCACCGGGGAGCTGTTTTTT	CASSDSGGSTTGELFF
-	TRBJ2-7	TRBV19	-	TGTGCCAGTAGTGGCGGTTTCGGGAGATTGGACGAGCAGTACTTC	CASSGGFGRLDEQYF
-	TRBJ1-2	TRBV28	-	TGTGCCAGCAGTTTAGGCAGGGAACTACGGGGCTACACCTTC	CASSLGRELRGYTF
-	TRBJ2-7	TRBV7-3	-	TGTGCCAGCAGTCAAACAGGGCCCCCAACTTACGAGCAGTACTTC	CASSQTGPPTYEQYF
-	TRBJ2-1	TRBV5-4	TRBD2	TGTGCCAGCAGCTTCGCGGGGGCCTACAATGAGCAGTTCTTC	CASSFAGAYNEQFF
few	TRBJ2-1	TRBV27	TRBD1	TGTGCCAGCAGTCTGCTAGGGACAGGGGCCTCCTACAATGAGCAGTTCTTC	CASSLLGTGASYNEQFF
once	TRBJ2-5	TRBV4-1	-	TGCGCCAGCAGCCAAGAGGGAGGGGGGAAAGAGACCCAGTACTTC	CASSQEGGGKETQYF
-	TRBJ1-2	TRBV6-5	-	TGTGCCAGCAGTTACTCGGACAATACTGGCTACACCTTC	CASSYSDNTGYTF
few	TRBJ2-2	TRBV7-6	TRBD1	TGTGCCAGCAGCGACAGGGTCGGGGGGGAGCTGTTTTTT	CASSDRVGGELFF
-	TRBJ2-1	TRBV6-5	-	TGTGCCAGCGCCAACCCCGCGGGTTCCTACAATGAGCAGTTCTTC	CASANPAGSYNEQFF
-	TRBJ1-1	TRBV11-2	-	TGTGCCAGCAGCCAACGGGGGAACACTGAAGCTTTCTTT	CASSQRGNTEAFF
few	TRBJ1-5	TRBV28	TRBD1	TGTGCCAGCAGATTCCAGGGGGGTAGCAATCAGCCCCAGCATTTT	CASRFQGGSNQPQHF
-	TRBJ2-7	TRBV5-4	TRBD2	TGTGCCAGCAGCGTCTACGTCCTAGCGGGGGCTTCCTACGAGCAGTACTTC	CASSVYVLAGASYEQYF
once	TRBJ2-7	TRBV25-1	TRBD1	TGTGCCAGCAGTAAGGACAGGCTCTACGAGCAGTACTTC	CASSKDRLYEQYF
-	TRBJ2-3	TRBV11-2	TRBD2	TGTGCCAGCAGCCTTACTAGCGGGGGCAGCACAGATACGCAGTATTTT	CASSLTSGGSTDTQYF
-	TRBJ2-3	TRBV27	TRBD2	TGTGCGGCGGGGCGGGAGGGGACAGATACGCAGTATTTT	CAAGREGTDTQYF
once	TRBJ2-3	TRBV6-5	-	TGTGCCAGCAGGGGAGTTGGCACAGATACGCAGTATTTT	CASRGVGTDTQYF
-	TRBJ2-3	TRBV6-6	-	TGTGCCAGCCTGCCGGGAAGCGGCACAGATACGCAGTATTTT	CASLPGSGTDTQYF
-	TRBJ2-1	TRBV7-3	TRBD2	TGTGCCAGCAGCTACTCCAGCGGGGGTTTCAATGAGCAGTTCTTC	CASSYSSGGFNEQFF
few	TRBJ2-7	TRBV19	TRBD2	TGTGCCAGTAGTACCACCCAGCTAGCGGGTATGGAGCAGTACTTC	CASSTTQLAGMEQYF
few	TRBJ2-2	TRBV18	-	TGTGCCAGCTCACTATCGAACACCGGGGAGCTGTTTTTT	CASSLSNTGELFF
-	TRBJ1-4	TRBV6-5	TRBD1	TGTGCCAGCAGGACAGGGGCAACTAATGAAAAACTGTTTTTT	CASRTGATNEKLFF
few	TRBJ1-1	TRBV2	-	TGTGCCAGCAGTCCAAAGCTCTACCTAATGAACACTGAAGCTTTCTTT	CASSPKLYLMNTEAFF
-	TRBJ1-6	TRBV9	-	TGTGCCAGCAGCTTACAGGGTTCGTATTCACCCCTCCACTTT	CASSLQGSYSPLHF
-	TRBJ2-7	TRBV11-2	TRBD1	TGTGCCAGCAGCTTTCAGGGGGCGGGTGAGCAGTACTTC	CASSFQGAGEQYF
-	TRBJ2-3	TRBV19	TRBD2	TGTGCCAGTACTTCTAGCGGGGGGCCGGCGTATACGCAGTATTTT	CASTSSGGPAYTQYF
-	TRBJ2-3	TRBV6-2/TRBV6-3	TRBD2	TGTGCCAGCAGTTACGGGACTAGCGGTAACACAGATACGCAGTATTTT	CASSYGTSGNTDTQYF
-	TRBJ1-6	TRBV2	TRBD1	TGTGCCAGCAATCTTCGGGACAGGGAGTATTCACCCCTCCACTTT	CASNLRDREYSPLHF
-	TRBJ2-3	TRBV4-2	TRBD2	TGTGCCAGCAGCCAATTACTAGCGGGAGGAGGGGCCCCCACAGATACGCAGTATTTT	CASSQLLAGGGAPTDTQYF
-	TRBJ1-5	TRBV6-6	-	TGTGCCAGCAGTTATGCAGGGGTCTCTCAGCCCCAGCATTTT	CASSYAGVSQPQHF
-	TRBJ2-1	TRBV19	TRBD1	TGTGCCAGTAGTCGTCCCGGGACAGGGGGCGGCGATGAGCAGTTCTTC	CASSRPGTGGGDEQFF
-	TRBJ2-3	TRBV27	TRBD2	TGTGCCAGCACCTCGTGGGCAGCGGGGCTCACAGATACGCAGTATTTT	CASTSWAAGLTDTQYF
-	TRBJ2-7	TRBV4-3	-	TGCGCCAGCAGCCAAAGTAGTAATAGCGGCTACGAGCAGTACTTC	CASSQSSNSGYEQYF
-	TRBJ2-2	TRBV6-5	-	TGTGCCAGCAGTTACGCGAGGGGGTGGGACGGGGAGCTGTTTTTT	CASSYARGWDGELFF
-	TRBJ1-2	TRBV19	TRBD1	TGTGCCAGTAGTAAGGGACAGGGAACACTCTATGGCTACACCTTC	CASSKGQGTLYGYTF